This T cell receptor (beta chain) was captured by sequencing in a study of shared clonotypes between healthy human individuals (dated by TCRdb to about 2020). Background for the entire study: Three men and two women, aged 18 to 49 years, made up the cohort. Per donor, three plates each were used for CD4 naive and CD4 memory, two for CD8 naive, and one for CD8 memory. To estimate repertoire size and how much clonotype sharing occurs between individuals, the study deeply sequenced the blood TCR repertoires of a handful of healthy adults. Different laboratories and diverse techniques were used to prepare libraries and sequence TCR repertoires, to increase sequencing depth and limit assay-specific biases. Between about 0.94 and 8.9 billion PBMCs per donor were obtained by leukapheresis. Here is what the overall study found, with its caveats: The small number of donors limited the genetic and exposure-history diversity represented. Across several donors, approximately 4.6% of naive CD4, around 3.5% of naive CD8, 2% to 2.5% of memory CD4, and approximately 0.42% of memory CD8 clonotypes were shared. Pairwise subsampling led to the expectation that sequencing depth would affect the degree of clonotype sharing among donors. Only blood was sampled, and tissue TCR repertoires likely differ from those in blood. Incomplete sequencing was indicated by rarefaction of sorted-subset datasets, despite the large sequencing depth. Larger estimated clonotype richness was generally found for naive subsets than for memory subsets. Clonotypes shared by all four sorted-subset donors showed higher generation probabilities than non-shared clonotypes.

In the germline V gene, CDR1 corresponds to SGHRS and CDR2 to YFSETQ. V is reduced by 4 bases and J by 4 bases, leaving a spacing of 26 bases between them. From the cysteine through the phenylalanine, the CDR3 covers 18 amino acids. Kept here is only the CDR3 DNA, which spans 54 bases and is read in frame from base 1. TCR CDR3 regions were amplified from genomic DNA by multiplex PCR using the deep immunoSEQ assay. Extracted genomic DNA from each cell subset was distributed evenly across all wells of several immunoSEQ 96-well plates, and each plate was treated as a replicate. For sorted subsets, around 200 ng genomic DNA, equal to tens of thousands of T cell genomes, was loaded into each replicate PCR. Purified libraries were measured with a Qubit 3.0 fluorometer, size-checked on a Bioanalyzer 2100, and measured again with the KAPA Library Quantification kit. Every immunoSEQ 96-well plate was sequenced on a dedicated single-read 150-cycle Illumina NextSeq 550 flow cell. In the source study's methods: Because only junctional sequences without quality scores were contained in the immunoSEQ output, filtering matching that applied to full-length reads could not be performed. Sequences were annotated with PyIR, a Python wrapper for IgBLAST v1.9, using IMGT germline references to assign V/J genes and CDR3. Reads were filtered out if the reads had weak V/J assignments (E-value above 1e-6), no CDR3, stop codons, out-of-frame junctions, or ambiguous translated residues. V3J clonotypes were defined as sequences sharing an identical inferred V gene, J gene, and CDR3 amino acid sequence. The percentage overlap between two repertoires was calculated by dividing the number of shared unique clonotypes by the size of the smaller repertoire. Three approaches were used to assess repertoire richness: RTK rarefaction, the Chao1 estimator, and Recon v2.1 estimates of unobserved clonotypes. For all TCRbeta clonotypes obtained by the gDNA method from a handful of donors, generation probabilities were computed with OLGA. TCRdb obtained this table from immuneACCESS and retained in-frame rearrangements with V and J assigned. These tables miss some clones; where compared with another copy, unresolved V genes account for less than half of the shortfall, and the remainder is unexplained. D and trimming were read from the DNA, whereas the V and J calls and clone size are those reported in that table. Here the sample has under 750,000 clones; roughly 72% occur a single time. Around 1.8% of the sample rests with the top ten.

Healthy HIV-negative adults with no recently reported acute infections or vaccinations were included as donors. All donors were Caucasian adults living in Nashville, Tennessee, USA. Magnetic negative selection was used to enrich CD4+ T cells, after which naive cells were positively selected on CD45RA and the negative fraction became the memory subset. Blood was collected by leukapheresis, and PBMCs were isolated by Ficoll-Histopaque density gradient centrifugation and then cryopreserved in liquid nitrogen vapor phase. Analytical flow cytometry was used to check the purity and quantity of each magnetically sorted T cell population. Each sorted fraction had its genomic DNA isolated and then quantified by UV absorbance on a Nanodrop 2000c. Remarks on this clone: The specificity of this receptor is unknown. Base qualities are not at hand, and no much larger clone is one base apart.

The sample was memory CD4+ T cells sorted from blood. The cell subset or site label on this specimen signifies: CD45RA-negative fraction. The TCR comes from a woman in her 30s in good health. The chain joins TRBV5-1 to TRBJ1-2; the D gene is possibly TRBD1, with 5 bases matching. The DNA sequence is as follows: TGCGCCAGCAGCGCCGGGCGGCCCGGGACTGGGGGAGCCTATGGCTACACCTTC. Translated, it gives CASSAGRPGTGGAYGYTF.